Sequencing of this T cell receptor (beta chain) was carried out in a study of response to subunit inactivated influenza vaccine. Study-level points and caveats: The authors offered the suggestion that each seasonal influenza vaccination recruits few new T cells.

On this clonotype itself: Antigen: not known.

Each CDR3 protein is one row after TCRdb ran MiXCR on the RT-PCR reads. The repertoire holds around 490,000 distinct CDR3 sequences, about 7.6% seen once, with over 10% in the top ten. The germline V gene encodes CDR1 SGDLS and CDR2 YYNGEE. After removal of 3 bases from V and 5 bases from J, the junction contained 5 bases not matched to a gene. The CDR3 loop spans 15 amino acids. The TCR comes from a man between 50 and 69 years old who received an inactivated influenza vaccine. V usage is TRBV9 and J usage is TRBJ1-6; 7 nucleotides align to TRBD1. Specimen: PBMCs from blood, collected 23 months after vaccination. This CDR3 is CASSAPQGNNSPLHF. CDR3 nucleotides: TGTGCCAGCAGCGCTCCACAGGGGAATAATTCACCCCTCCACTTT. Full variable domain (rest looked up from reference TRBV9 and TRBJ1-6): DSGVTQTPKHLITATGQRVTLRCSPRSGDLSVYWYQQSLDQGLQFLIQYYNGEERAKGNILERFSAQQFPDLHSELNLSSLELGDSALYFCASSAPQGNNSPLHFGNGTRLTVT.